This T cell receptor (beta chain) was observed in a study of T-cell memory formation after mild COVID-19. 5'RACE with constant-segment primers built TCRalpha and TCRbeta cDNA libraries with UMIs. TCRdb called the 5' RACE reads again in MiXCR, with one record for every CDR3 protein. The profile shows some 320,000 distinct CDR3 sequences, roughly an eighth of them singletons. CDR3 length: 15 residues. CDR1 SEHNR and CDR2 FQNEAQ come from the germline V gene (reference sequence). Trimming stripped 7 bases from V and 5 bases from J, with 20 bases between. The origin of this receptor is a man aged 18 to 30 who had mild COVID-19 (a few samples of this study predate the infection). Cell type and time point are not known. The sample consisted of PBMCs or a T cell subset sorted from them (not recorded which). The chain employs TRBV7-9 and TRBJ1-2; D might be TRBD1 (5 bases). CDR3 sequence reads: CASNDEGQGFYGYTF. CDR3 coding DNA: TGTGCCAGCAACGACGAGGGTCAGGGTTTTTATGGCTACACCTTC.